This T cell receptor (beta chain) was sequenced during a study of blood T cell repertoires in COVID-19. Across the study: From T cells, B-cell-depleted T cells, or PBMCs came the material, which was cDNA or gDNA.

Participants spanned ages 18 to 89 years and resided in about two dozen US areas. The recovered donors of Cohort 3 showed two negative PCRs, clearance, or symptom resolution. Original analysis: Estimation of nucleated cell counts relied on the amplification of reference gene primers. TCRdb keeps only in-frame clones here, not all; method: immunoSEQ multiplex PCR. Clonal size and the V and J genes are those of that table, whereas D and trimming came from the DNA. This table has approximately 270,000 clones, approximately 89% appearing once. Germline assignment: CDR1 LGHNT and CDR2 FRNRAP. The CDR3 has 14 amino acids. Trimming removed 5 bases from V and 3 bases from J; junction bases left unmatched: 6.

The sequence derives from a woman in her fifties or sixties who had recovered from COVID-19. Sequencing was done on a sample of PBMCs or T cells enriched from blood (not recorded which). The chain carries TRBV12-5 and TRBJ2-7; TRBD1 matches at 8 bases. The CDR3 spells CASGPFDRGYEQYF. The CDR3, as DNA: TGTGCTAGTGGTCCATTCGACAGGGGCTACGAGCAGTACTTC. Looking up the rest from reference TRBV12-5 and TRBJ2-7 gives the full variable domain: DARVTQTPRHKVTEMGQEVTMRCQPILGHNTVFWYRQTMMQGLELLAYFRNRAPLDDSGMPKDRFSAEMPDATLATLKIQPSEPRDSAVYFCASGPFDRGYEQYFGPGTRLTVT.